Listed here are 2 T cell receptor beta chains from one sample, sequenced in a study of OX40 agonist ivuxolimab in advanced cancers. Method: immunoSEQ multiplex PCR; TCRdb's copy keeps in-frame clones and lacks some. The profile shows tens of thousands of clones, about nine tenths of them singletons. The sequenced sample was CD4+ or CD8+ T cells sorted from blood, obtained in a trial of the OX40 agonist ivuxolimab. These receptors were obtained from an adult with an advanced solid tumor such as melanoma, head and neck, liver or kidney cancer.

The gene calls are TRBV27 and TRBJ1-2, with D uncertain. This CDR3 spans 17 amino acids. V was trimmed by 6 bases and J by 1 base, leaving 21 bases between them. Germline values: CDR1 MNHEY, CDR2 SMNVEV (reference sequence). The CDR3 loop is CASRGQTWAIYNYGYTF. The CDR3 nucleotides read TGTGCCAGCAGAGGGCAGACGTGGGCCATATATAACTATGGCTACACCTTC.

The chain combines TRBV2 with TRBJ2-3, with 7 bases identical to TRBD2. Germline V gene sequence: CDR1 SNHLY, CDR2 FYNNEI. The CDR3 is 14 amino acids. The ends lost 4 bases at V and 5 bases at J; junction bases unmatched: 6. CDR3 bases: TGTGCCAGCAGTGGTCCTAGCGGTTTAGATACGCAGTATTTT. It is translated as CASSGPSGLDTQYF.